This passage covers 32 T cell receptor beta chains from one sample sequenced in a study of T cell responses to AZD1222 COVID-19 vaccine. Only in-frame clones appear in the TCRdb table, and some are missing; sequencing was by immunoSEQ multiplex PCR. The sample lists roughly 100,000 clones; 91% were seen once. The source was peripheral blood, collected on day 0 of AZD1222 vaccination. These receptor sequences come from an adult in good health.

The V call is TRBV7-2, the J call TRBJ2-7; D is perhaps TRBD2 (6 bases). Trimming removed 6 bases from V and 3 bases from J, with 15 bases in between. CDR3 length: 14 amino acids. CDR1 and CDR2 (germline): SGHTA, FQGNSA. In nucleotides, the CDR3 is TGTGCCAGCAGTCCCCCGGGACTGAGCTACGAGCAGTACTTC. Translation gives CASSPPGLSYEQYF.

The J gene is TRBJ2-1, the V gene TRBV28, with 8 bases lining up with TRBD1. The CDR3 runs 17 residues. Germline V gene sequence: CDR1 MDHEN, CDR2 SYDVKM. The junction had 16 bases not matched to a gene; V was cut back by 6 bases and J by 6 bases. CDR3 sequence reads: CASRKRMRQGISNEQFF. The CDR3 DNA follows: TGTGCCAGCAGAAAAAGGATGAGACAGGGGATCAGCAATGAGCAGTTCTTC.

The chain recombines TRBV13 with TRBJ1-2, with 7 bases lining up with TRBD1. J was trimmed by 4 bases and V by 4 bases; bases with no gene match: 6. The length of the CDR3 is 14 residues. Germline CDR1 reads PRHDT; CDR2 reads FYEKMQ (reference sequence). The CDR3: CASSSYRGGYGYTF. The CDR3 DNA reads TGTGCCAGCAGCTCGTACAGGGGTGGCTATGGCTACACCTTC.

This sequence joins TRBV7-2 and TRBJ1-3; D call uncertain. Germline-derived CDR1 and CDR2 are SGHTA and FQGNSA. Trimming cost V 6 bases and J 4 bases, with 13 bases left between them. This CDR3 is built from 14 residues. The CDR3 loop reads CASSSALAGNTIYF. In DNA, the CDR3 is TGTGCCAGCAGTTCGGCCCTGGCAGGAAACACCATATATTTT.

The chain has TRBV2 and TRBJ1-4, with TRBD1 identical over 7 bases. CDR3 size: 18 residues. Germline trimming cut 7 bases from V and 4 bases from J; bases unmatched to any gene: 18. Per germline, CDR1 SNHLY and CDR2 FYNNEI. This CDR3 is CASTYNSQGGPGNEKLFF. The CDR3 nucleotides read TGTGCCAGCACCTACAACTCGCAGGGGGGACCTGGTAATGAAAAACTGTTTTTT. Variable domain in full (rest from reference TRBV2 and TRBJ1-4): EPEVTQTPSHQVTQMGQEVILRCVPISNHLYFYWYRQILGQKVEFLVSFYNNEISEKSEIFDDQFSVERPDGSNFTLKIRSTKLEDSAMYFCASTYNSQGGPGNEKLFFGSGTQLSVL.

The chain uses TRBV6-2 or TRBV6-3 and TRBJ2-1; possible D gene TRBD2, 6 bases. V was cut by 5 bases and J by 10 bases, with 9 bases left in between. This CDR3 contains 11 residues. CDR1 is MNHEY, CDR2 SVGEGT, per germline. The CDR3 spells CASSLGLEQFF. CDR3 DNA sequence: TGTGCCAGCAGTCTCGGACTAGAGCAGTTCTTC.

CDR3: CASSRLVGEQYF. The CDR3 nucleotides are TGTGCCAGCAGCAGACTAGTAGGCGAGCAGTACTTC. V gene TRBV3-1 (or the pseudogene TRBV3-2) combines with J gene TRBJ2-7; D is possibly TRBD2 (6 bases). CDR1 is LGHDT and CDR2 is YNNKEL in the germline V gene (reference sequence). This CDR3 contains 12 residues. The germline V and J ends were trimmed by 5 bases and 6 bases, with 11 bases remaining between them.

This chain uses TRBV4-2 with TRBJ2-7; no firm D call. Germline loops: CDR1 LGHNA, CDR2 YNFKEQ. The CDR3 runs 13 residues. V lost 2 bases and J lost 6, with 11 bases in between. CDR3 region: CASSQIPGSEQYF. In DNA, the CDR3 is TGTGCCAGCAGCCAAATTCCAGGATCCGAGCAGTACTTC.

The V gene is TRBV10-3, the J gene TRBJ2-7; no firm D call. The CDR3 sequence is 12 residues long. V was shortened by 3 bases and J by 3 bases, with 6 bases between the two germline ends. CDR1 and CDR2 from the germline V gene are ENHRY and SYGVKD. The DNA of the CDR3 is TGTGCCATCAGTGATAGCCTCTACGAGCAGTACTTC. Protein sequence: CAISDSLYEQYF.

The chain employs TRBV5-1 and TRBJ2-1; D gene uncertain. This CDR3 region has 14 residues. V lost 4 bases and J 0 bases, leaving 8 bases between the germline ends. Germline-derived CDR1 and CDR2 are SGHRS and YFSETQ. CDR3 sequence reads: CASSPSRSYNEQFF. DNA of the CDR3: TGCGCCAGCAGCCCAAGCCGCTCCTACAATGAGCAGTTCTTC.

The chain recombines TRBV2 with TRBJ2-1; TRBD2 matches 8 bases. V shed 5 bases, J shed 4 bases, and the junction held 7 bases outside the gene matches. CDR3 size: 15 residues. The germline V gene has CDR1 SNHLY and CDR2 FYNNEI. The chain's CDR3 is CASSIPGGGYNEQFF. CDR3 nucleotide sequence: TGTGCCAGCAGTATCCCGGGAGGGGGTTACAATGAGCAGTTCTTC.

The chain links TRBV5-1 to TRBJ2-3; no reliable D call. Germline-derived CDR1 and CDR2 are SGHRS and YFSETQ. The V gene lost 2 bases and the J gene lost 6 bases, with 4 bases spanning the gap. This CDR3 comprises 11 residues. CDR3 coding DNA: TGCGCCAGCAGCTTAGATGATACGCAGTATTTT. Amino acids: CASSLDDTQYF.

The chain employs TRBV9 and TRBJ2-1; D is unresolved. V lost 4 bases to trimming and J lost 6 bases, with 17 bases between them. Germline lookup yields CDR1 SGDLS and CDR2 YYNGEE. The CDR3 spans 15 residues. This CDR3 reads CASSRMSSGSNEQFF. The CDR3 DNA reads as TGTGCCAGCAGCCGGATGAGCAGTGGTAGCAATGAGCAGTTCTTC.

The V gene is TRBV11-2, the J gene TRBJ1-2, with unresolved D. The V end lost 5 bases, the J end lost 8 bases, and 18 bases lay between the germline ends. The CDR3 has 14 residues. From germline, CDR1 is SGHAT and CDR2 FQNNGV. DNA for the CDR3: TGTGCCAGCAGCCCGGGAGGTCGTCAATACGGCTACACCTTC. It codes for CASSPGGRQYGYTF.

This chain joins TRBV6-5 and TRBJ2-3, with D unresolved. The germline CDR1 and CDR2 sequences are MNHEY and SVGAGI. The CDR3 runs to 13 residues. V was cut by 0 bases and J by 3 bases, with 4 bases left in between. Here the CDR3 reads CASSYSATDTQYF. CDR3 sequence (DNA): TGTGCCAGCAGTTACTCAGCGACAGATACGCAGTATTTT.

The DNA of the CDR3 is TGCAGCGTTGCATATCCCTCGGGAGTTTACGAGCAGTACTTC. This codes for CSVAYPSGVYEQYF. The chain links TRBV29-1 to TRBJ2-7, with D possibly matching TRBD2 (6 bases). Germline V gene lookup returns CDR1 SQVTM and CDR2 ANQGSEA. This CDR3 comprises 14 residues. With 4 bases removed from V and 4 bases from J, the gap between germline ends came to 17 bases.

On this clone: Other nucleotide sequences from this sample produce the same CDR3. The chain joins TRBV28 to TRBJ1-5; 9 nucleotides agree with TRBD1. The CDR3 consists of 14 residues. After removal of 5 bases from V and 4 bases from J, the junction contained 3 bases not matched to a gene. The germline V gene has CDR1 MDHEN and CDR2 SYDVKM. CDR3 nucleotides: TGTGCCAGCAGTCGGGGACAGGGAAATCAGCCCCAGCATTTT. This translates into CASSRGQGNQPQHF. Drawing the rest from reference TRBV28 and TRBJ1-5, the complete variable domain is DVKVTQSSRYLVKRTGEKVFLECVQDMDHENMFWYRQDPGLGLRLIYFSYDVKMKEKGDIPEGYSVSREKKERFSLILESASTNQTSMYLCASSRGQGNQPQHFGDGTRLSIL.

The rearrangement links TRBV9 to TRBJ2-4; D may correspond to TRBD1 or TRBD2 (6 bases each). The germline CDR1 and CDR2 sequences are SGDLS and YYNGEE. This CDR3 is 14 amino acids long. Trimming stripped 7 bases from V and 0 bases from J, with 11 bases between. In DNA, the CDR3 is TGTGCCAGCTCTGGGGGGCTAGCCAAAAACATTCAGTACTTC. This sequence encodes CASSGGLAKNIQYF.

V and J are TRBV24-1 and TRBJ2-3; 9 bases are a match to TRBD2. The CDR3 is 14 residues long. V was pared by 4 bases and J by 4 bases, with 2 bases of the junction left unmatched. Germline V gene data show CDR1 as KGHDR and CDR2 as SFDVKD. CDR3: CATSEAGGADTQYF. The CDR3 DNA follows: TGTGCCACCAGTGAGGCGGGAGGGGCAGATACGCAGTATTTT.

The CDR3 spells CAISEPVRTGGSPLHF. CDR3 DNA: TGTGCCATCAGTGAGCCAGTTCGGACAGGGGGATCACCCCTCCACTTT. The V gene is TRBV10-3, the J gene TRBJ1-6, with TRBD1 matching 10 bases. V trimming: 2 bases; J trimming: 10 bases; junction bases outside the gene matches: 8. Germline CDR1 reads ENHRY; CDR2 reads SYGVKD. The CDR3 sequence is 16 residues long.

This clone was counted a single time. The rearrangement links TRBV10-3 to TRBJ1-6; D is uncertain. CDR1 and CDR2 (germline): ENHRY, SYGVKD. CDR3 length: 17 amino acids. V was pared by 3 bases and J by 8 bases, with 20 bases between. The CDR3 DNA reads TGTGCCATCAGTGATGTTGGTTGGACCGACGATCATTCACCCCTCCACTTT. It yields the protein CAISDVGWTDDHSPLHF.

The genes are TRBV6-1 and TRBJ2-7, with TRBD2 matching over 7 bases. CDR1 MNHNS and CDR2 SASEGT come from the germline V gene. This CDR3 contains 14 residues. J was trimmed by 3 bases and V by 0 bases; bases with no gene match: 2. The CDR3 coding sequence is TGTGCCAGCAGTGAAGCGGGGGGGATCTACGAGCAGTACTTC. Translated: CASSEAGGIYEQYF.

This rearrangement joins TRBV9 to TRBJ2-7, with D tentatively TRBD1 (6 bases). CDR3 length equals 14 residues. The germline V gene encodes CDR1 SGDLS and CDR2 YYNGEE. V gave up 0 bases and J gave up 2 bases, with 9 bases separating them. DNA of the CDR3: TGTGCCAGCAGCGTAGGTGACAGGACCTACGAGCAGTACTTC. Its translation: CASSVGDRTYEQYF.

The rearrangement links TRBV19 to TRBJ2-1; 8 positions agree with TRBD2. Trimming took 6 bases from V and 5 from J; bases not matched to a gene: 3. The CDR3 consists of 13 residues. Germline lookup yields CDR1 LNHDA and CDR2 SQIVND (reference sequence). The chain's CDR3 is CASRKTSDNEQFF. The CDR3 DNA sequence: TGTGCCAGTAGGAAGACTAGCGACAATGAGCAGTTCTTC.

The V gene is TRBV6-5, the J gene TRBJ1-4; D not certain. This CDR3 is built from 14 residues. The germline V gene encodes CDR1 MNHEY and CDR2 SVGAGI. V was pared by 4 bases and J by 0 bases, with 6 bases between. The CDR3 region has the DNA TGTGCCAGCAGTTGGCTTGCAACTAATGAAAAACTGTTTTTT. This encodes CASSWLATNEKLFF.

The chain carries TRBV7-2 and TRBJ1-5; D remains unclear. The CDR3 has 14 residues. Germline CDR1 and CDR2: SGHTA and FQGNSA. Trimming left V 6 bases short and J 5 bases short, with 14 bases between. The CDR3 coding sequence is TGTGCCAGCAGTCGTCAAACGGCCGATCAGCCCCAGCATTTT. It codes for CASSRQTADQPQHF.

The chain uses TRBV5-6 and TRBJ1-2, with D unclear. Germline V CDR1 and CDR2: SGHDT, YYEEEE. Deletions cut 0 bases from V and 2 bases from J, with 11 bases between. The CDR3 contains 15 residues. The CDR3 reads CASSLGDRENYGYTF. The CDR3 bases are TGTGCCAGCAGCTTGGGCGATAGGGAAAACTATGGCTACACCTTC.

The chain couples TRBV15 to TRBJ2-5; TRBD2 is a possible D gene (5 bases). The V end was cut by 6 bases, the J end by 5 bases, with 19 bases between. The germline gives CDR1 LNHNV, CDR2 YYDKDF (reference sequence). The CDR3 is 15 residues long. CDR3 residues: CATSRDVSGYETQYF. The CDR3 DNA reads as TGTGCCACCAGTCGCGACGTCTCGGGATACGAGACCCAGTACTTC. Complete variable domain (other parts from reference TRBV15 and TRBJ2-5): DAMVIQNPRYQVTQFGKPVTLSCSQTLNHNVMYWYQQKSSQAPKLLFHYYDKDFNNEADTPDNFQSRRPNTSFCFLDIRSPGLGDTAMYLCATSRDVSGYETQYFGPGTRLLVL.

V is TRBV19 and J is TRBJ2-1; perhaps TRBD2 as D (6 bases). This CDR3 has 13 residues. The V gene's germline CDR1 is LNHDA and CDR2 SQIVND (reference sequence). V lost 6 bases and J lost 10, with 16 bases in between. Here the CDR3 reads CASSPGGIGEQFF. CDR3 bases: TGTGCCAGTAGCCCCGGAGGGATCGGCGAGCAGTTCTTC.

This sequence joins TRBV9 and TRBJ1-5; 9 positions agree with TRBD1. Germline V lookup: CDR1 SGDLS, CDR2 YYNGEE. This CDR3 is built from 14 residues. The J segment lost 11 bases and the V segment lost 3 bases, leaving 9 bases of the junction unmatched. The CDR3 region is CASSARDRDGTQHF. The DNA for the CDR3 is TGTGCCAGCAGCGCCCGGGACAGGGACGGGACCCAGCATTTT.

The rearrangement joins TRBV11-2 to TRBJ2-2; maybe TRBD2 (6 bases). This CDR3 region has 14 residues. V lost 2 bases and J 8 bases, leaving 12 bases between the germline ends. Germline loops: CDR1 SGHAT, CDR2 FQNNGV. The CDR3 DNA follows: TGTGCCAGCAGCTTATGGAGGGCCGGGGGGGAGCTGTTTTTT. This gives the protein CASSLWRAGGELFF.

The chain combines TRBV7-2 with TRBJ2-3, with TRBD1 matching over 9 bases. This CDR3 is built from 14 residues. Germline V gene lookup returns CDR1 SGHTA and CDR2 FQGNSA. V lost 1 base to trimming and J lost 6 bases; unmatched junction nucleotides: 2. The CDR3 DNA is TGTGCCAGCAGCTTAGGAACAGGGGGCGATACGCAGTATTTT. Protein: CASSLGTGGDTQYF.